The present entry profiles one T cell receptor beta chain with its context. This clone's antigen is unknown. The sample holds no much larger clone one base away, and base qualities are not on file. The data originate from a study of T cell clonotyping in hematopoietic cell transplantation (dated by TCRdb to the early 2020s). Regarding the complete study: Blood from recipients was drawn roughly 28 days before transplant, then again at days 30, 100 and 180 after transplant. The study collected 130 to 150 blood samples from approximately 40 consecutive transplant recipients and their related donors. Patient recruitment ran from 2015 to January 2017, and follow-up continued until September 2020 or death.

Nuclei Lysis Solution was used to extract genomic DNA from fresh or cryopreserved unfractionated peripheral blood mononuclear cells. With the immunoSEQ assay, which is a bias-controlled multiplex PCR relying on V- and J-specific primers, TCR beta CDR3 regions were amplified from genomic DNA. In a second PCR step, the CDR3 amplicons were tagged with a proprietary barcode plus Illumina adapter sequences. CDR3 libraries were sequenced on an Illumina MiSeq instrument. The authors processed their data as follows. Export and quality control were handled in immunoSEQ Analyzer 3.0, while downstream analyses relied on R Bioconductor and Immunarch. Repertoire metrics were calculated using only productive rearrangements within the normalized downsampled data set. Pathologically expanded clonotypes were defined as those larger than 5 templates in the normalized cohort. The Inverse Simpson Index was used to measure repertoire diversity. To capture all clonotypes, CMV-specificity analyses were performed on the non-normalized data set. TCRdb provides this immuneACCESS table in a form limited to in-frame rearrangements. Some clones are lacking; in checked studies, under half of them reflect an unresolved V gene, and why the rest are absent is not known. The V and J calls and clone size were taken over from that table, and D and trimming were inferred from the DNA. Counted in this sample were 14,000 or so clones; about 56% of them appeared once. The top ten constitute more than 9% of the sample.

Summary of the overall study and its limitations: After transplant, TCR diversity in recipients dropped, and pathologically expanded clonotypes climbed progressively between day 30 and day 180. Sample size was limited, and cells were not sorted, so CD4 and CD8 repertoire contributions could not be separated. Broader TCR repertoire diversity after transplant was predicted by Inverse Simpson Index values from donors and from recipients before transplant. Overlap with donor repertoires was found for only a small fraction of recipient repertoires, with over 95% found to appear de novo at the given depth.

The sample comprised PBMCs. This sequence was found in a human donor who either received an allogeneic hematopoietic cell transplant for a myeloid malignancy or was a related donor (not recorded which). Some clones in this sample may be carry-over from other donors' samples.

In nucleotides, the sequence is TGTGCCAGCACCCACGGACACTACGAGCAGTACTTC. It translates to CASTHGHYEQYF. This chain is built from TRBV6-1 and TRBJ2-7; the best D guess is TRBD1, with 5 bases matching. CDR1 and CDR2 are read off the germline V gene as MNHNS and SASEGT. Trimming costs V 7 bases and J 3 bases, and their ends lie 10 bases apart. Taken from cysteine to phenylalanine, the CDR3 has 12 residues. Of the read, only the CDR3 DNA is kept; its 36 bases are in frame from base 1.